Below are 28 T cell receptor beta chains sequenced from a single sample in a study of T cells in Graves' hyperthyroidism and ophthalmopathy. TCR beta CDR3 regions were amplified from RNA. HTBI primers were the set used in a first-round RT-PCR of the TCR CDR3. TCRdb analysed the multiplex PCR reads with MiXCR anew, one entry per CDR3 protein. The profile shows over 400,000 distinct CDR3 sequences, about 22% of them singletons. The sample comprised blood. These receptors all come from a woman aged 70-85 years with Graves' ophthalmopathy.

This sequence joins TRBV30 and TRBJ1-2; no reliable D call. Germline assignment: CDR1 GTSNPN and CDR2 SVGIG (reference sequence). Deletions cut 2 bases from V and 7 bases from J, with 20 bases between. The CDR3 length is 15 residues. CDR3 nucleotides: TGTGCCTGGAGTTTTCAAACGGGTCTCGGAGGTGGCTACACCTTC. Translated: CAWSFQTGLGGGYTF.

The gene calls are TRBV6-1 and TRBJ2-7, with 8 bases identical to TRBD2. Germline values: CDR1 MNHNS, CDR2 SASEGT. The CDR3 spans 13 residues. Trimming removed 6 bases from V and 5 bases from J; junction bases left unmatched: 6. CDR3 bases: TGTGCCAGCAGCGAGACTAGCGCGAACGAGCAGTACTTC. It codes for CASSETSANEQYF.

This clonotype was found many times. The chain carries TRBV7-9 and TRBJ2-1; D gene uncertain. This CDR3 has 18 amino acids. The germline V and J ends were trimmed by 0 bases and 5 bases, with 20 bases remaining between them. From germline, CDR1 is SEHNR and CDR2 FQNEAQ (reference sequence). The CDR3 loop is CASSLARSVVLNHNEQFF. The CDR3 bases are TGTGCCAGCAGCTTAGCGAGGTCGGTTGTCCTAAATCACAATGAGCAGTTCTTC.

DNA for the CDR3: TGTGCCAGCAGTTTATGGCCCCCCGAACTCAGCAGGGGGACCACCGGGGAGCTGTTTTTT. This translates into CASSLWPPELSRGTTGELFF. The chain recombines TRBV27 with TRBJ2-2, with TRBD1 matching over 7 bases. The CDR3 length is 20 residues. The germline V gene has CDR1 MNHEY and CDR2 SMNVEV (reference sequence). J lost 4 bases, V lost 1 base, and 18 bases had no gene match.

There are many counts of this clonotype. CDR3 DNA: TGTGCCAGCAGCTTCCGACATCGGGACAGAACTGGCTACACCTTC. This codes for CASSFRHRDRTGYTF. The gene calls are TRBV7-2 and TRBJ1-2; 7 bases are shared with TRBD1. Germline CDR1 SGHTA, CDR2 FQGNSA. CDR3 length: 15 residues. V lost 3 bases, J lost 7 bases, and 11 bases stayed unmatched.

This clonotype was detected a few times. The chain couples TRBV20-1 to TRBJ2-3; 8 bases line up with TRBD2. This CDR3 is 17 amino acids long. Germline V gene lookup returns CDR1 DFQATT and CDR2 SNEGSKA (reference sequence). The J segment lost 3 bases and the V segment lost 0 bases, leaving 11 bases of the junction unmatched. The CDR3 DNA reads TGCAGTGCTAGAGATCGGGGTAGCGGGAAGGTTACAGATACGCAGTATTTT. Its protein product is CSARDRGSGKVTDTQYF.

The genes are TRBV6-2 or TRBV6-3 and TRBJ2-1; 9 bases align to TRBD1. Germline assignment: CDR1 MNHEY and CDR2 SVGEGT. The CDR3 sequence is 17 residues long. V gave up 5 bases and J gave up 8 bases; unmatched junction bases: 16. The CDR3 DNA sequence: TGTGCCAGCAGTCCGATTATCCCGGGACAGGGTAGGCATGAGCAGTTCTTC. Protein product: CASSPIIPGQGRHEQFF.

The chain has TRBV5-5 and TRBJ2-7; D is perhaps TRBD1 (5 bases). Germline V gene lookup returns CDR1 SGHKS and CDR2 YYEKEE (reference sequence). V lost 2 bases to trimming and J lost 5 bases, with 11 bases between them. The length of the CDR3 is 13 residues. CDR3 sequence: CASSFGPGNEQYF. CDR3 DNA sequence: TGTGCCAGCAGCTTCGGACCAGGGAACGAGCAGTACTTC.

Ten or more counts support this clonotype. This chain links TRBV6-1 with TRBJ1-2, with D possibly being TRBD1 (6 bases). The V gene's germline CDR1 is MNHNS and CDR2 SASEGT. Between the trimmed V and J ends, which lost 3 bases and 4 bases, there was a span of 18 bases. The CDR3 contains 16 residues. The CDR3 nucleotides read TGTGCCAGCAGTGACCTATTTCGGACAGACTTCTATGGCTACACCTTC. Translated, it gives CASSDLFRTDFYGYTF.

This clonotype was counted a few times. CDR3 loop: CASSRVWGTDTQYF. In DNA form, the CDR3 reads TGTGCCAGCAGCCGGGTTTGGGGTACAGATACGCAGTATTTT. This sequence joins TRBV11-2 and TRBJ2-3, with D hard to call. Germline V lookup: CDR1 SGHAT, CDR2 FQNNGV. The CDR3 has 14 amino acids. V was clipped by 5 bases and J by 3 bases, with 12 bases between them.

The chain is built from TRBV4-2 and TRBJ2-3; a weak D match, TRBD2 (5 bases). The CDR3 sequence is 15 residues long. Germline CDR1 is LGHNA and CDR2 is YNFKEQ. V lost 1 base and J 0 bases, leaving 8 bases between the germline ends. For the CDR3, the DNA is TGTGCCAGCAGCCAAGTCCCGGGAAGCACAGATACGCAGTATTTT. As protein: CASSQVPGSTDTQYF.

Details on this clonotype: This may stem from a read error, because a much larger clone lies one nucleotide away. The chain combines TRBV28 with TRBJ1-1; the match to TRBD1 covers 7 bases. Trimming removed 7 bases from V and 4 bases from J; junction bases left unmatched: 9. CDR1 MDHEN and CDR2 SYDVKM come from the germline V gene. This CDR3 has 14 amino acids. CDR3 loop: CASTTTGDGTEAFF. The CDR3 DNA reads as TGTGCCAGCACCACTACAGGGGATGGCACTGAAGCTTTCTTT.

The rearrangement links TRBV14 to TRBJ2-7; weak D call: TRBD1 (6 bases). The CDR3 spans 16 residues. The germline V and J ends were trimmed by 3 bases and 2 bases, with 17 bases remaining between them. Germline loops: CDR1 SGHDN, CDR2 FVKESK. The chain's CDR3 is CASSHHASTGAYEQYF. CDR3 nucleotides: TGTGCCAGCAGCCATCATGCTTCGACAGGAGCCTACGAGCAGTACTTC.

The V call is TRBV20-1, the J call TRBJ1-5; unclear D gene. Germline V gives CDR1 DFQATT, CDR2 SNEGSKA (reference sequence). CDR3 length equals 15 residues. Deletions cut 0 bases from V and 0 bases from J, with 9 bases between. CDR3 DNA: TGCAGTGCTAGAGAGCAGTCATATAGCAATCAGCCCCAGCATTTT. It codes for CSAREQSYSNQPQHF.

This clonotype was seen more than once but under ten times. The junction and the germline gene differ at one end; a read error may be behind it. The CDR3 reads CSANPGDTEASF. In DNA, the CDR3 is TGCAGTGCTAATCCCGGGGACACTGAAGCTTCCTTT. The rearrangement links TRBV20-1 to TRBJ1-1; D is perhaps TRBD1 (6 bases). Per germline, CDR1 DFQATT and CDR2 SNEGSKA (reference sequence). This CDR3 has 12 amino acids.

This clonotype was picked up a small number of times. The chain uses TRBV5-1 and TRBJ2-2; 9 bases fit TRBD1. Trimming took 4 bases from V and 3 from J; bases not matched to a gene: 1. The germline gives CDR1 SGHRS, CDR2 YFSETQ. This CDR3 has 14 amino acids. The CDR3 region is CASSGQGYTGELFF. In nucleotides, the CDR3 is TGCGCCAGCAGCGGACAGGGGTACACCGGGGAGCTGTTTTTT.

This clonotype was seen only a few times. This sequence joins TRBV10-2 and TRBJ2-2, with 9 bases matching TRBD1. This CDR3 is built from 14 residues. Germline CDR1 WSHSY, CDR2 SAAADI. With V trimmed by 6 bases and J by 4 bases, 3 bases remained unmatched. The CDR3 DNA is TGCGCCAGCAGGACAGGGGGTTCCACCGGGGAGCTGTTTTTT. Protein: CASRTGGSTGELFF.

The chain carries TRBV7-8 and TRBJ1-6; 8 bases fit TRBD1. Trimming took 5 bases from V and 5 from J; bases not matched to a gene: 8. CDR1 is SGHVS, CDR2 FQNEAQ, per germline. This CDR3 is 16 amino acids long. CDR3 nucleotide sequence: TGTGCCAGCAGCCAGCGGACAGGGAAAAATAATTCACCCCTCCACTTT. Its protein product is CASSQRTGKNNSPLHF.

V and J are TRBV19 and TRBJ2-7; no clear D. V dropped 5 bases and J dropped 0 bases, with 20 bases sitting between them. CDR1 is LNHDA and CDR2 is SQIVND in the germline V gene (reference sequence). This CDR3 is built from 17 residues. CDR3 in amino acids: CASSSEMNPTFSYEQYF. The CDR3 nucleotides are TGTGCCAGTAGTTCGGAGATGAATCCGACTTTCTCCTACGAGCAGTACTTC.

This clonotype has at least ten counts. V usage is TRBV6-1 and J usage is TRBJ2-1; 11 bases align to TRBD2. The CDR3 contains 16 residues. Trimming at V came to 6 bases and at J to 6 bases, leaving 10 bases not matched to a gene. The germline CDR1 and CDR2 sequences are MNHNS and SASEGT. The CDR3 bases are TGTGCCAGCAGCGTTCTAGCGGGAGGAGAGTTCAATGAGCAGTTCTTC. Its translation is CASSVLAGGEFNEQFF.

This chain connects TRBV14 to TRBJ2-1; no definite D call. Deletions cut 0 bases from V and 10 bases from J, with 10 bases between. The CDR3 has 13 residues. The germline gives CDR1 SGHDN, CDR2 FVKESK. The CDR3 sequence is CASSQDWAHEQFF. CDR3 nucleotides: TGTGCCAGCAGCCAAGATTGGGCTCACGAGCAGTTCTTC.

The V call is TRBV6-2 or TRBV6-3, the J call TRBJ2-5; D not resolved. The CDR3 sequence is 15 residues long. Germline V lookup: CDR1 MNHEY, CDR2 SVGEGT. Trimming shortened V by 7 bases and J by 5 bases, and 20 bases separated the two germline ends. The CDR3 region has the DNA TGTGCCAGCATCAGGAACTCTAGGGCTGGGGAGACCCAGTACTTC. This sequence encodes CASIRNSRAGETQYF.

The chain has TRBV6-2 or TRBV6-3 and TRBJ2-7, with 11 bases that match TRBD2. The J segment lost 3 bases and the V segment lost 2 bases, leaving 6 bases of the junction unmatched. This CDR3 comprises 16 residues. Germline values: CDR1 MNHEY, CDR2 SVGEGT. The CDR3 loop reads CASSYDRLAGGYEQYF. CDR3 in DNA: TGTGCCAGCAGTTACGATCGGCTAGCGGGAGGCTACGAGCAGTACTTC.

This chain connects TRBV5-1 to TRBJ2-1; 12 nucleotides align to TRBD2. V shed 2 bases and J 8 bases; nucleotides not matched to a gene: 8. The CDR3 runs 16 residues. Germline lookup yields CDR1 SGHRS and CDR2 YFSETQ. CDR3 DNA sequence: TGCGCCAGCAGCTTCCTGACTAGCGGGAGTCCCGATGAGCAGTTCTTC. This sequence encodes CASSFLTSGSPDEQFF.

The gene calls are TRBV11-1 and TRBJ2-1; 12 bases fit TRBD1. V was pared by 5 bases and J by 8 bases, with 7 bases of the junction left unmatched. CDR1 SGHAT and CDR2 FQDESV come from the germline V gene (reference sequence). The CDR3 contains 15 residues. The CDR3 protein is CASSLLGQGAHEQFF. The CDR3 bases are TGTGCCAGCAGCCTCCTGGGACAGGGGGCCCATGAGCAGTTCTTC. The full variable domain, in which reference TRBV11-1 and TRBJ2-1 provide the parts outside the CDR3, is EAEVAQSPRYKITEKSQAVAFWCDPISGHATLYWYRQILGQGPELLVQFQDESVVDDSQLPKDRFSAERLKGVDSTLKIQPAELGDSAMYLCASSLLGQGAHEQFFGPGTRLTVL.

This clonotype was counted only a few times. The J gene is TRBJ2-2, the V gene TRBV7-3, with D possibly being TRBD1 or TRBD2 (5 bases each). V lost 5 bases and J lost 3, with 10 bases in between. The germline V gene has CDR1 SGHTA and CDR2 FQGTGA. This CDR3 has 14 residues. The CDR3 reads CASSPGTHTGELFF. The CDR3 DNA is TGTGCCAGCAGCCCCGGGACCCACACCGGGGAGCTGTTTTTT.

The CDR3 loop is CASTRAGDSPLHF. Here the CDR3 DNA reads TGTGCCAGCACCCGGGCGGGGGACTCACCCCTCCACTTT. This chain links TRBV6-1 with TRBJ1-6; possible D gene TRBD1, 5 bases. V was clipped by 7 bases and J by 10 bases, with 14 bases between them. The CDR3 is 13 residues long. Germline CDR1 MNHNS, CDR2 SASEGT.

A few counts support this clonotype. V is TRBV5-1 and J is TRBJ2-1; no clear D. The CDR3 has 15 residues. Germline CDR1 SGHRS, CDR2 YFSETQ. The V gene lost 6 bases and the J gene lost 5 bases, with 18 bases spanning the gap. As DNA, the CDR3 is TGCGCCAGCACCCCTCGTGGTTCGCCTCACAATGAGCAGTTCTTC. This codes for CASTPRGSPHNEQFF.